Presented here are 21 T cell receptor beta chains from one specimen sequenced in a study of T cells in Graves' hyperthyroidism and ophthalmopathy. The TCR beta CDR3 regions underwent amplification using RNA transcripts as the source. Initially, a first-round RT-PCR of the TCR CDR3 employed the HTBI primer set. Each CDR3 protein is one row after TCRdb ran MiXCR on the multiplex PCR reads. This table has approximately 400,000 distinct CDR3 sequences, roughly 15% appearing once. Input material: blood. Receptors originate from a woman in her twenties or thirties with Graves' ophthalmopathy.

This chain connects TRBV5-6 to TRBJ1-1, with TRBD1 as a possible D gene (6 bases). Trimming removed 6 bases at V and 1 base at J, with 16 bases between. The CDR3 is made up of 15 amino acids. Germline lookup yields CDR1 SGHDT and CDR2 YYEEEE. CDR3 protein: CASNLQGGGNTEAFF. In DNA form, the CDR3 reads TGTGCCAGCAACCTACAGGGAGGGGGGAACACTGAAGCTTTCTTT.

The chain links TRBV30 to TRBJ2-5; D remains ambiguous. The CDR3 loop spans 11 amino acids. CDR1 is GTSNPN, CDR2 SVGIG, per germline (reference sequence). V was clipped by 3 bases and J by 5 bases, with 7 bases between them. DNA for the CDR3: TGTGCCTGGAGCCCCGGGGAGACCCAGTACTTC. Translating gives CAWSPGETQYF.

This clonotype was recorded many times. The V gene is TRBV20-1, the J gene TRBJ2-5; the D is unclear. In germline, CDR1 is DFQATT, CDR2 SNEGSKA (reference sequence). The CDR3 spans 14 residues. The ends were cut back, 3 bases at V and 2 bases at J, with 13 bases in the middle. The CDR3 DNA reads TGCAGTGCTAGCCAATCGACCCCTCAAGAGACCCAGTACTTC. Translated, it gives CSASQSTPQETQYF.

This clonotype showed up many times. The chain combines TRBV6-2 or TRBV6-3 with TRBJ2-3, with 7 bases identical to TRBD2. Losses at the gene ends were 6 bases for V and 2 bases for J; bases not matched to a gene: 8. This CDR3 comprises 15 residues. Per germline, CDR1 MNHEY and CDR2 SVGEGT. In DNA form, the CDR3 reads TGTGCCAGCAGGATAAGCGGGGCAAACACAGATACGCAGTATTTT. It encodes CASRISGANTDTQYF.

The V call is TRBV10-3, the J call TRBJ1-6; the D is unclear. Germline V gives CDR1 ENHRY, CDR2 SYGVKD. V was trimmed by 4 bases and J by 10 bases, leaving 20 bases between them. CDR3 length equals 16 residues. The CDR3 loop is CAISAGRASSYSPLHF. The CDR3 region has the DNA TGTGCCATCAGTGCGGGCCGGGCCTCAAGTTACTCACCCCTCCACTTT.

This clonotype was seen more than once but under ten times. The rearrangement uses TRBV9 and TRBJ1-2; 7 nucleotides line up with TRBD1. V was pared by 3 bases and J by 0 bases, with 5 bases of the junction left unmatched. The germline CDR1 and CDR2 sequences are SGDLS and YYNGEE. This CDR3 has 15 amino acids. The CDR3 loop is CASSATGTANYGYTF. As DNA, the CDR3 is TGTGCCAGCAGCGCCACCGGGACAGCTAACTATGGCTACACCTTC. Supplemented by reference TRBV9 and TRBJ1-2, the full variable domain reads DSGVTQTPKHLITATGQRVTLRCSPRSGDLSVYWYQQSLDQGLQFLIQYYNGEERAKGNILERFSAQQFPDLHSELNLSSLELGDSALYFCASSATGTANYGYTFGSGTRLTVV.

This clonotype was detected many times. The CDR3 loop is CASSERGTSGGAATGELFF. CDR3 sequence (DNA): TGTGCCAGCAGCGAAAGAGGGACTAGCGGGGGGGCTGCCACCGGGGAGCTGTTTTTT. The rearrangement joins TRBV11-2 to TRBJ2-2; TRBD2 agrees at 16 bases. Trimming at V came to 5 bases and at J to 4 bases, leaving 10 bases not matched to a gene. This CDR3 contains 19 residues. Looked up from germline, CDR1 is SGHAT and CDR2 is FQNNGV.

Many counts were recorded for this clonotype. The chain joins TRBV6-1 to TRBJ1-5; possibly TRBD1 for D (5 bases). From germline, CDR1 is MNHNS and CDR2 SASEGT. This CDR3 is 13 amino acids long. Trimming took off 5 bases at V and 4 bases at J, with 9 bases between the two ends. The CDR3 reads CASSTQGNQPQHF. The CDR3 nucleotides are TGTGCCAGCAGTACGCAGGGAAATCAGCCCCAGCATTTT.

This clonotype was detected only once. The rearrangement links TRBV7-2 to TRBJ2-1, with 7 bases matching TRBD2. CDR3 length equals 15 residues. The V gene end was trimmed by 6 bases and the J gene end by 3 bases; junction bases not matched to a gene: 8. Germline loops: CDR1 SGHTA, CDR2 FQGNSA. This chain's CDR3 is CASSRGVGGYNEQFF. Here the CDR3 DNA reads TGTGCCAGCAGTCGGGGGGTGGGGGGCTACAATGAGCAGTTCTTC.

This clonotype has a count of ten or more. J is TRBJ1-5 and V is TRBV3-1; D not certain. V lost 1 base to trimming and J lost 0 bases, with 4 bases between them. Germline CDR1 reads LGHDT; CDR2 reads YNNKEL (reference sequence). This CDR3 is 14 amino acids long. The CDR3: CASSQGPSNQPQHF. The DNA of the CDR3 is TGTGCCAGCAGCCAAGGACCTAGCAATCAGCCCCAGCATTTT.

The V call is TRBV7-6, the J call TRBJ1-5; 10 bases map to TRBD1. The germline gives CDR1 SGHVS, CDR2 FNYEAQ. This CDR3 has 15 residues. J gave up 6 bases and V 1 base, and 3 bases lay outside the gene matches. In DNA, the CDR3 is TGTGCCAGCAGCTTAGGGGGGACAGGGGTTCAGCCCCAGCATTTT. This encodes CASSLGGTGVQPQHF. Drawing the rest from reference TRBV7-6 and TRBJ1-5, the complete variable domain is GAGVSQSPRYKVTKRGQDVALRCDPISGHVSLYWYRQALGQGPEFLTYFNYEAQQDKSGLPNDRFSAERPEGSISTLTIQRTEQRDSAMYRCASSLGGTGVQPQHFGDGTRLSIL.

This clonotype showed up many times. This rearrangement joins TRBV3-1 to TRBJ1-5; the D gene is possibly TRBD1 (5 bases). Germline CDR1 reads LGHDT; CDR2 reads YNNKEL (reference sequence). V lost 5 bases, J lost 8 bases, and 13 bases lay in between. The length of the CDR3 is 13 residues. The CDR3 here is CASSIRPGEPQHF. CDR3 sequence (DNA): TGTGCCAGCAGCATAAGACCGGGGGAGCCCCAGCATTTT.

This clonotype was detected many times. V is TRBV20-1 and J is TRBJ2-1; 11 bases match TRBD2. Germline loops: CDR1 DFQATT, CDR2 SNEGSKA (reference sequence). The CDR3 contains 16 residues. The V gene end was trimmed by 0 bases and the J gene end by 5 bases; junction bases not matched to a gene: 6. CDR3 protein: CSARDWGTSGHNEQFF. For the CDR3, the DNA is TGCAGTGCTAGAGATTGGGGGACTAGCGGACACAATGAGCAGTTCTTC.

This clonotype showed up many times. DNA of the CDR3: TGTGCCAGCAGCTCCGGTTGGAACACTGAAGCTTTCTTT. This gives the protein CASSSGWNTEAFF. The chain has TRBV7-2 and TRBJ1-1; D unclear. V was trimmed by 4 bases and J by 1 base, leaving 7 bases between them. The CDR3 covers 13 residues. CDR1 and CDR2 from the germline V gene are SGHTA and FQGNSA.

To note about this clonotype: Since a much larger clone is just one base distant, this may be a read error. V is TRBV28 and J is TRBJ2-3, with D tentatively TRBD1 (5 bases). This CDR3 has 16 amino acids. V was clipped by 8 bases and J by 2 bases, with 20 bases between them. Germline V gives CDR1 MDHEN, CDR2 SYDVKM. CDR3 region: CASGHNRLGDTDTQYF. In nucleotides, the CDR3 is TGTGCCAGCGGTCACAACAGGCTTGGGGACACAGATACGCAGTATTTT.

A word on this clonotype: This sequence may be a read error, since a much larger clone differs from it by one base. Because it lacks the conserved phenylalanine or tryptophan at the end, this CDR3 is likely a read error. The chain combines TRBV5-1 with TRBJ1-1; D is undetermined. The CDR3 length is 14 residues. Germline CDR1 is SGHRS and CDR2 is YFSETQ. DNA of the CDR3: TGTGCCAGCAGCTTTGGTCCTACCAACACTGAAGCTTTCTCT. Its translation is CASSFGPTNTEAFS.

The sample holds many counts of this clonotype. This chain uses TRBV20-1 with TRBJ2-1; the match to TRBD2 covers 9 bases. V trimming: 2 bases; J trimming: 6 bases; junction bases outside the gene matches: 5. The CDR3 is made up of 14 amino acids. CDR1 is DFQATT, CDR2 SNEGSKA, per germline (reference sequence). The CDR3 DNA sequence: TGCAGTGCTAGAATCGGCGGGGGGGCCAATGAGCAGTTCTTC. This gives the protein CSARIGGGANEQFF.

This clonotype was seen many times. The chain combines TRBV11-2 with TRBJ1-2; possible D gene TRBD1, 5 bases. Germline V gene data show CDR1 as SGHAT and CDR2 as FQNNGV. V dropped 3 bases and J dropped 2 bases, with 16 bases sitting between them. There are 16 residues in the CDR3. CDR3 protein: CASSLTSGRVNYGYTF. CDR3 sequence (DNA): TGTGCCAGCAGCTTGACGTCGGGCAGGGTGAACTATGGCTACACCTTC. Looking up the rest from reference TRBV11-2 and TRBJ1-2 gives the full variable domain: EAGVAQSPRYKIIEKRQSVAFWCNPISGHATLYWYQQILGQGPKLLIQFQNNGVVDDSQLPKDRFSAERLKGVDSTLKIQPAKLEDSAVYLCASSLTSGRVNYGYTFGSGTRLTVV.

This clonotype was recorded many times. J is TRBJ2-3 and V is TRBV20-1, with D possibly being TRBD1 (5 bases). V dropped 5 bases and J dropped 2 bases, with 8 bases sitting between them. The CDR3 is 12 residues long. Germline values: CDR1 DFQATT, CDR2 SNEGSKA (reference sequence). The CDR3 region is CSAPGYTDTQYF. The CDR3 DNA follows: TGCAGTGCTCCAGGGTACACAGATACGCAGTATTTT.

This clonotype has a handful of counts. This chain connects TRBV20-1 to TRBJ2-1; D is undetermined. Per germline, CDR1 DFQATT and CDR2 SNEGSKA (reference sequence). The V end lost 1 base, the J end lost 1 base, and 8 bases lay between the germline ends. The length of the CDR3 is 14 residues. CDR3 region: CSARVMVSYNEQFF. The CDR3 DNA reads TGCAGTGCTAGAGTAATGGTTTCCTACAATGAGCAGTTCTTC.

This clonotype was seen at least ten times. The CDR3 coding sequence is TGCAGTGCTAGGGGTGACAGGGGGCAGTACGAGCAGTACTTC. Translation: CSARGDRGQYEQYF. The chain combines TRBV20-1 with TRBJ2-7, with TRBD1 identical over 10 bases. In germline, CDR1 is DFQATT, CDR2 SNEGSKA (reference sequence). Unmatched junction bases numbered 6, after V lost 3 bases and J lost 4 bases. The CDR3 has 14 amino acids.